This TCR beta chain was retrieved from a study of T cells in Graves' hyperthyroidism and ophthalmopathy (dated by TCRdb to 2018 to 2020). Looking at the study overall: Peripheral blood samples were taken at the time of initial diagnosis, prior to any treatment. In addition, the study compared T-cell repertoires in thyroid tissue and in blood from roughly six Graves' hyperthyroidism patients. To identify distinguishing TCR V-J signatures, a discovery cohort of 95 to 100 patients was used, comprising some 45 with Graves' ophthalmopathy and 57 with stable Graves' hyperthyroidism. Once sampling was done, hyperthyroidism patients were given methimazole at a starting dose of 30 mg daily, whereas ophthalmopathy patients were given high-dose intravenous methylprednisolone. Prospective prediction of ophthalmopathy was tested in an independent validation cohort consisting of some 20 hyperthyroidism patients and some 16 patients who later progressed to ophthalmopathy. The paper reports TCR Vbeta CDR3 sequencing of approximately 140 peripheral blood samples: around 45 ophthalmopathy, roughly 74 hyperthyroidism and around 17 progressor patients. The roughly 94 discovery patients were randomly divided into training and test sets at a 7:3 ratio. The paper as a whole reports these results and caveats: Blood samples also contained most of the expanded thyroid clonotypes (frequency above 0.001), which suggests that blood repertoires may reflect thyroid immune responses. In validation, the model predicted progression to ophthalmopathy a median of about 6.8 months before onset, with roughly 71% sensitivity and roughly 77% specificity. In cross-validation, a model built on a 13 V-J signature told ophthalmopathy apart from stable hyperthyroidism with 85% to 90% sensitivity and roughly 82% specificity, and in testing the same model reached 80%/75%. No statistical method was used to set the sample size in advance, and investigators knew the group allocation.

TCR beta CDR3 regions were amplified from RNA transcripts. The TCR CDR3 was subjected to a first round of RT-PCR using the HTBI primer set and the Qiagen OneStep RT-PCR kit. Libraries were constructed in a second round of multiplex PCR, after which size selection and purification were carried out. Sequencing of the libraries was done on an Illumina HiSeq2000 using paired-end 100 bp reads. The authors processed their data as follows. SOAPnuke was used to process the raw data, removing reads that contained adapters or uncalled bases, had a mean Phred below 15, or lacked an exact match to the constant primer or identifier. COPE v1.2.5 was used to merge high-quality paired reads, and clonotypes were defined as unique nucleotide sequences. MiTCR v1.1 was used to align clonotypes to the IMGT TRBV, TRBD and TRBJ reference segments. Only V-J combinations with frequency above 0.0001, covering 99.2% of repertoires, were analysed. The TCS score was defined as the ratio of F50 (clonal expansion) to E x V (chaos), calculated using BLOSUM62-based TCRdist between CDR3 peptides within each V-J. Welch's t-statistics and random forest reduced around 550 V-J features to 13, which were used in a naive Bayes classifier (R e1071). The public reads were run again by TCRdb, first through fastp at Q25 and then through MiXCR, and only productive beta chains were kept. CDR3 protein sequences are deduplicated, and each keeps its most common genes and DNA. These V and J calls rely on TCRdb rather than the paper's analysis. The table for this sample lists 370,000 or so distinct CDR3 sequences; just under 25% of them were counted only once. The ten largest clones add up to about 70% of the sample.

A patient counted as having stable Graves' hyperthyroidism if no progression to ophthalmopathy occurred over 18 months of follow-up. The hyperthyroidism patients were between 18 and 65 years old and newly diagnosed, with a disease duration of less than 2 months. Patients with uncontrolled infections, other autoimmune diseases, pregnancy or lactation were excluded. Diagnoses were established on the basis of clinical symptoms, serum thyroxine and TRAb, thyroid ultrasound, and orbital computed tomography. Ficoll-Paque density gradient centrifugation was used to isolate PBMCs from around 10 ml of fresh peripheral blood. Total RNA was extracted using Trizol reagent, and RNA quality was assessed on an Agilent 2100 Bioanalyzer. About this clonotype: Its antigen specificity is not known. No much larger clone is present one base from it, and per-base qualities are unavailable.

The germline V and J ends show losses of 3 bases and 3 bases respectively, and no gene match explains 3 bases of the junction. Via the germline V gene (reference sequence), CDR1 is GTSNPN and CDR2 SVGIG. Taken from cysteine to phenylalanine, the CDR3 has 13 residues. The kept DNA is CDR3 alone, 39 bases in frame from the first base. The receptor chain draws on TRBV30 and TRBJ2-7; 9 central bases correspond to TRBD1. This clonotype originated in a man aged 45 to 65 with Graves' hyperthyroidism. The sequenced sample was blood. The nucleotide sequence reads TGTGCCTGGAGGCAGGACAGGGGCTACGAGCAGTACTTC. It translates as CAWRQDRGYEQYF.